The 10 T cell receptor beta chains below come from one sample, sequenced in a study of T cells after yellow fever vaccination. TCRdb independently ran MiXCR on the 5' RACE reads; one entry per CDR3 protein. The sample lists under 550,000 distinct CDR3 sequences; around a fifth were seen once. The sequencing here drew on PBMCs, taken 20 to 25 days after the first yellow fever vaccination. The receptors were gathered from a man aged 18 to 29 who received the YFV17D yellow fever vaccine.

The chain uses TRBV11-2 and TRBJ2-3; 15 bases are shared with TRBD2. V trimming: 5 bases; J trimming: 2 bases; junction bases outside the gene matches: 8. Germline-derived CDR1 and CDR2 are SGHAT and FQNNGV. The CDR3 consists of 18 residues. Written as DNA, the CDR3 is TGTGCCAGCAGCCACGGACTAGCGGGGGGGCCTGTCACAGATACGCAGTATTTT. This translates into CASSHGLAGGPVTDTQYF.

The chain has TRBV27 and TRBJ2-1; D might be TRBD1 or TRBD2, each matching 5 bases. The CDR3 covers 12 residues. Trimming removed 9 bases at V and 10 bases at J, with 16 bases between. Germline V gene lookup returns CDR1 MNHEY and CDR2 SMNVEV (reference sequence). CDR3 sequence reads: CASRDPSREQFF. DNA of the CDR3: TGTGCCAGTCGGGACCCATCCCGCGAGCAGTTCTTC.

This clonotype was counted only a few times. This chain links TRBV7-2 with TRBJ1-6; no definite D call. Germline V gene data show CDR1 as SGHTA and CDR2 as FQGNSA. Trimming took 2 bases from V and 10 from J, leaving 15 bases between them. There are 15 residues in the CDR3. CDR3 bases: TGTGCCAGCAGCTTAAACTTGGCCAAGAACTCACCCCTCCACTTT. Translation gives CASSLNLAKNSPLHF.

This clonotype was counted between two and nine times. The chain has TRBV3-1 and TRBJ2-3; TRBD1 agrees at 9 bases. With V trimmed by 0 bases and J by 5 bases, 12 bases remained unmatched. This CDR3 has 18 residues. From germline, CDR1 is LGHDT and CDR2 YNNKEL (reference sequence). CDR3 sequence: CASSQDRTGTGPLDTQYF. The CDR3 region has the DNA TGTGCCAGCAGCCAAGATAGAACTGGGACAGGGCCACTAGATACGCAGTATTTT.

This chain uses TRBV27 with TRBJ2-5; possibly TRBD2 for D (5 bases). The CDR3 sequence is 15 residues long. Germline-derived CDR1 and CDR2 are MNHEY and SMNVEV (reference sequence). V was clipped by 4 bases and J by 4 bases, with 16 bases between them. This chain's CDR3 is CASSSIKGAPETQYF. The CDR3 region has the DNA TGTGCCAGCAGTTCGATCAAGGGAGCCCCAGAGACCCAGTACTTC.

The CDR3 DNA is TGTGCCAGCAGCTTGGAAAAGACAACGAACACCGGGGAGCTGTTTTTT. Protein: CASSLEKTTNTGELFF. V usage is TRBV5-4 and J usage is TRBJ2-2; D is unresolved. The CDR3 extends over 16 amino acids. Trimming took 0 bases from V and 0 from J, leaving 9 bases between them. Germline-derived CDR1 and CDR2 are SGHNT and YYREEE (reference sequence).

This clonotype came up a few times. This sequence joins TRBV4-1 and TRBJ2-1; TRBD1 is a possible D gene (6 bases). CDR3 length: 16 amino acids. Trimming removed 4 bases at V and 7 bases at J, with 20 bases between. The germline gives CDR1 MGHRA, CDR2 YSYEKL. The CDR3 sequence is CASSRQRNRELNEQFF. CDR3 nucleotides: TGCGCCAGCAGCCGCCAAAGGAACAGGGAACTTAATGAGCAGTTCTTC.

This clonotype was found a few times. This sequence joins TRBV20-1 and TRBJ1-5; the D gene is possibly TRBD1 (6 bases). Germline V CDR1 and CDR2: DFQATT, SNEGSKA (reference sequence). The CDR3 loop spans 13 amino acids. The ends were cut back, 3 bases at V and 5 bases at J, with 11 bases in the middle. CDR3 sequence: CSARKGGYQPQHF. The CDR3 DNA reads as TGCAGTGCTAGGAAAGGGGGTTATCAGCCCCAGCATTTT.

The V and J genes are TRBV7-3 and TRBJ2-2; TRBD2 agrees at 10 bases. The CDR3 is made up of 19 amino acids. With V trimmed by 1 base and J by 7 bases, 15 bases remained unmatched. The germline V gene encodes CDR1 SGHTA and CDR2 FQGTGA. The chain's CDR3 is CASSLISNRLAGASGELFF. Written as DNA, the CDR3 is TGTGCCAGCAGCTTAATAAGTAATCGGCTAGCGGGGGCGAGCGGGGAGCTGTTTTTT.

The chain recombines TRBV20-1 with TRBJ1-2; 9 bases fit TRBD1. The CDR3 consists of 12 residues. Germline-derived CDR1 and CDR2 are DFQATT and SNEGSKA (reference sequence). V shed 6 bases and J 4 bases; nucleotides not matched to a gene: 3. The CDR3 nucleotides read TGCAGTGCAAGACAGGGGGGCTATGGCTACACCTTC. It yields the protein CSARQGGYGYTF.